This T cell receptor (beta chain) was sequenced in a study of neurological immune-mediated disorders. General observations from the study: Among 34 multiple sclerosis patients, phylogenetic grouping put the repertoires of 18 into a single related-CDR3 cluster, a possible signature. TCR-beta repertoires seemed private in all groups, with no expanded CDR3 amino acid sequences shared. HTLV-1-associated myelopathy ranked highest for TCR clonal expansion and multiple sclerosis lowest, beneath healthy controls.

TCRdb used MiXCR to reprocess the 5' RACE reads, holding one entry per CDR3 protein. The sample lists approximately 66,000 distinct CDR3 sequences, 3.4% seen once, with about 3.5% in the top ten. The unsorted libraries were made from 2 million PBMCs kept at -80 C. This clonotype was seen repeatedly, ten times or more. The antigen remains undetermined. This sequence originates from a man aged 40-55 years with multiple sclerosis. Sequences were obtained from PBMCs.

In nucleotides, the CDR3 is TGCGCCAGCAGATCGGGTGTGGGCTACACCTTC. This codes for CASRSGVGYTF. This sequence joins TRBV10-2 and TRBJ1-2; the D is unclear. The germline gives CDR1 WSHSY, CDR2 SAAADI. The CDR3 totals 11 residues. Trimming removed 6 bases from V and 8 bases from J, with 10 bases in between.